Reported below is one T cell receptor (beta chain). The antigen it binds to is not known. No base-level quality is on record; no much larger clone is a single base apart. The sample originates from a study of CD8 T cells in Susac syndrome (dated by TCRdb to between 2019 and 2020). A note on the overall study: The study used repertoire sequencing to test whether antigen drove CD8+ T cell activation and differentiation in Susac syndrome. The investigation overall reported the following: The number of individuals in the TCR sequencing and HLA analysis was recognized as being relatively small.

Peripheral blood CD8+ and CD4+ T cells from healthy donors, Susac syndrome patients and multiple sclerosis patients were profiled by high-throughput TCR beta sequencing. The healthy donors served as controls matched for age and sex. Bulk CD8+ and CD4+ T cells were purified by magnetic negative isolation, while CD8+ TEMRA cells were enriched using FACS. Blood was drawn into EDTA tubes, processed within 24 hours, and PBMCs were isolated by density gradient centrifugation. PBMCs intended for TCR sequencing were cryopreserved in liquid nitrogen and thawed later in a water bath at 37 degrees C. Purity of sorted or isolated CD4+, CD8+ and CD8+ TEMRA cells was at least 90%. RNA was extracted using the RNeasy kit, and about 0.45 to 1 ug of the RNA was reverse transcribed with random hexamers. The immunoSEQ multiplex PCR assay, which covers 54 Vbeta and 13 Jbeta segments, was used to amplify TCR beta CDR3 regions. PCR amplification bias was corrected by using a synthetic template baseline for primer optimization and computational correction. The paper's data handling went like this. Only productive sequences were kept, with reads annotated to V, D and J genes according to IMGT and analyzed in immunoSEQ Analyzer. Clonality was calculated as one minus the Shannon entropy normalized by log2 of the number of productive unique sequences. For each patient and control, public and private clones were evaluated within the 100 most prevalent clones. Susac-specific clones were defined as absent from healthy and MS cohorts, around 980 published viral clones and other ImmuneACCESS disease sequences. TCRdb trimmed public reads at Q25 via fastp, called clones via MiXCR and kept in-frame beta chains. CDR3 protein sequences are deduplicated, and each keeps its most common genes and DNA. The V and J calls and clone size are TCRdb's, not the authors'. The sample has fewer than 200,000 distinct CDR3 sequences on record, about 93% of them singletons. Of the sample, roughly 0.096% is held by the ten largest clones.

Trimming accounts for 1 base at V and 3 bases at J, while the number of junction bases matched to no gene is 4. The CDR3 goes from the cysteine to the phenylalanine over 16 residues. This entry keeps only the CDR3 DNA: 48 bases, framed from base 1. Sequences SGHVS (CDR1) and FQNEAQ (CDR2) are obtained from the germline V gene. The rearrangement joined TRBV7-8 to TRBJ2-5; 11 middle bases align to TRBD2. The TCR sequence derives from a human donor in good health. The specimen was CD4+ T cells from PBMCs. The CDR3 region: CASSLVLAGGKETQYF. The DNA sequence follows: TGTGCCAGCAGCTTAGTTCTAGCGGGGGGTAAAGAGACCCAGTACTTC.